The present T cell receptor beta chain was sequenced within a study of post-analysis software for immune sequencing data. The CDR3 is made up of 15 amino acids. Each TCR beta cDNA library carried unique molecular identifiers. TCRdb re-derived calls from the PCR reads in MiXCR, one entry per CDR3 protein. The table lists hundreds of thousands of distinct CDR3 sequences, roughly 50% of them singletons. This clonotype was observed once. Its target is unknown. A read error may explain this, as a much larger clone is one base away. Study outcomes and limitations: Patients used about five TRBV segments, including TRBV5-6, TRBV5-1 and TRBV20-1, more often than controls. Samples made in the same batch grouped tightly together by F measure.

Material: blood. This clonotype was sampled from a girl under 18 with multiple sclerosis. The chain joins TRBV12-3 or TRBV12-4 to TRBJ2-6, with D maybe TRBD1 (5 bases). The DNA of the CDR3 is TGTGCCAGCAGTGGGGCGTTGACTGGGGCCAACGTCCGGACTTTC. Residues: CASSGALTGANVRTF.